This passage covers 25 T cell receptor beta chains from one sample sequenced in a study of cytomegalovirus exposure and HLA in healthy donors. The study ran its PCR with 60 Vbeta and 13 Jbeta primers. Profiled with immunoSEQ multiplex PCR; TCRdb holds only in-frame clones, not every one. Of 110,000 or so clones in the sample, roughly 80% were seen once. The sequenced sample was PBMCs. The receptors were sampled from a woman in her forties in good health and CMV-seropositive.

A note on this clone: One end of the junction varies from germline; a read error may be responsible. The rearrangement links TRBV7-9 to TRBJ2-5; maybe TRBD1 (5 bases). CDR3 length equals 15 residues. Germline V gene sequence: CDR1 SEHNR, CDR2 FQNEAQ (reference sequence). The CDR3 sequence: CSSSPTRVAKETQYF. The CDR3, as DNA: TGTTCCAGCAGCCCAACCAGGGTGGCCAAAGAGACCCAGTACTTC.

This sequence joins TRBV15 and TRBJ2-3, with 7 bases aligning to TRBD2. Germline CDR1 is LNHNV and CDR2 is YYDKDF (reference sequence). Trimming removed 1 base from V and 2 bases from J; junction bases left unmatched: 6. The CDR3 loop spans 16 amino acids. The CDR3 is CATSRGRDYPTDTQYF. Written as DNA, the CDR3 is TGTGCCACCAGCAGAGGCCGGGACTACCCCACAGATACGCAGTATTTT. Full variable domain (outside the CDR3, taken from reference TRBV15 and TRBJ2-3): DAMVIQNPRYQVTQFGKPVTLSCSQTLNHNVMYWYQQKSSQAPKLLFHYYDKDFNNEADTPDNFQSRRPNTSFCFLDIRSPGLGDTAMYLCATSRGRDYPTDTQYFGPGTRLTVL.

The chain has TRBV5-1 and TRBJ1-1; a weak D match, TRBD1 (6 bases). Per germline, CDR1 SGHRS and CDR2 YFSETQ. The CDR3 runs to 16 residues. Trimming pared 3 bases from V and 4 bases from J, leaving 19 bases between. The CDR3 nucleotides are TGCGCCAGCAGCTCATATACAGGGAGAATCGGCACTGAAGCTTTCTTT. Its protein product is CASSSYTGRIGTEAFF. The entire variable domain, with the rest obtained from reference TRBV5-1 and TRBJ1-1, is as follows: KAGVTQTPRYLIKTRGQQVTLSCSPISGHRSVSWYQQTPGQGLQFLFEYFSETQRNKGNFPGRFSGRQFSNSRSEMNVSTLELGDSALYLCASSSYTGRIGTEAFFGQGTRLTVV.

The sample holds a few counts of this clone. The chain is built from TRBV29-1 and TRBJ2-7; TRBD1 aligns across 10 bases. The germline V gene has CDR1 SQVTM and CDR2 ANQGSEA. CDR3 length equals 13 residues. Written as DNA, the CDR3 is TGCAGGAACGGGACAGGGGACCTCGGCGAGCAGTACTTC. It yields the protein CRNGTGDLGEQYF.

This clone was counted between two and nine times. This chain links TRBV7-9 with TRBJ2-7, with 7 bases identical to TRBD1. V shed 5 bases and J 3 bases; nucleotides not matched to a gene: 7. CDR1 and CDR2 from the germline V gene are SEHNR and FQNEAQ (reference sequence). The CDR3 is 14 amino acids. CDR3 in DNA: TGTGCCAGCAGCCTTACAGGGGTGGACTACGAGCAGTACTTC. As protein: CASSLTGVDYEQYF. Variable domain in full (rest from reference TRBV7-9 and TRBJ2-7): DTGVSQNPRHKITKRGQNVTFRCDPISEHNRLYWYRQTLGQGPEFLTYFQNEAQLEKSRLLSDRFSAERPKGSFSTLEIQRTEQGDSAMYLCASSLTGVDYEQYFGPGTRLTVT.

Here the CDR3 reads CTSRVPGQGSTEAFF. CDR3 bases: TGCACCAGCCGCGTACCGGGACAGGGGAGTACTGAAGCTTTCTTT. The chain links TRBV1 to TRBJ1-1; the table's TRBD1 call for D was not verified on the DNA. TRBV1 is termed a pseudogene. The CDR3 totals 15 residues.

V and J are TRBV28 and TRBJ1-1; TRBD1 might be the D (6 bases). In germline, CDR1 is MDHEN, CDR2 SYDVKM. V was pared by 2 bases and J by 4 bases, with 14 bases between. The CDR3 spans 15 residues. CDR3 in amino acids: CASSLEGGCPTEAFF. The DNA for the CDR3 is TGTGCCAGCAGTTTAGAGGGGGGGTGCCCCACTGAAGCTTTCTTT.

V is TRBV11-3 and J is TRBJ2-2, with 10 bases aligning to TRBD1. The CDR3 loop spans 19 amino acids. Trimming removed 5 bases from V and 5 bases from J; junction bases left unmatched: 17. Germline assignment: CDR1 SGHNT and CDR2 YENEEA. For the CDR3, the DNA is TGTGCCAGCAGCCGAAGGGGCGTGACAGGGGGCTATGTAACCGGGGAGCTGTTTTTT. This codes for CASSRRGVTGGYVTGELFF.

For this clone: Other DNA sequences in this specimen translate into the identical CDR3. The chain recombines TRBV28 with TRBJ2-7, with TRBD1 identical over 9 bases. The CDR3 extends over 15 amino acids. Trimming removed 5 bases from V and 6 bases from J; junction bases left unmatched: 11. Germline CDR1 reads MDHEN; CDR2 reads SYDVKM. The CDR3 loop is CASSAAWTGVPEQYF. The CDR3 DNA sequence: TGTGCCAGCAGTGCTGCCTGGACAGGGGTTCCCGAGCAGTACTTC.

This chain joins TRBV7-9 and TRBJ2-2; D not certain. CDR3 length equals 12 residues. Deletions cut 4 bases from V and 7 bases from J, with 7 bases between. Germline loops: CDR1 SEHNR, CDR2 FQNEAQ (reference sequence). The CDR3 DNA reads TGTGCCAGCAGCTACACCATCGGGGAGCTGTTTTTT. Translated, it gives CASSYTIGELFF.

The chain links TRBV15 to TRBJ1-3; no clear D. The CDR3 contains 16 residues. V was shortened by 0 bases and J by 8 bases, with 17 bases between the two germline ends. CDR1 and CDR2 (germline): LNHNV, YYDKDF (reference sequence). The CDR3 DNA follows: TGTGCCACCAGCAGAGATCGCGGGGTAACAGCTTACACCATATATTTT. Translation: CATSRDRGVTAYTIYF.

The CDR3 region is CASSFSGDTEAFF. CDR3 sequence (DNA): TGTGCCAGCAGCTTCTCAGGGGACACTGAAGCTTTCTTT. This rearrangement joins TRBV7-2 to TRBJ1-1; tentatively, D is TRBD1 (6 bases). The CDR3 consists of 13 residues. The V gene's germline CDR1 is SGHTA and CDR2 FQGNSA. Between the trimmed V and J ends, which lost 3 bases and 3 bases, there was a span of 8 bases.

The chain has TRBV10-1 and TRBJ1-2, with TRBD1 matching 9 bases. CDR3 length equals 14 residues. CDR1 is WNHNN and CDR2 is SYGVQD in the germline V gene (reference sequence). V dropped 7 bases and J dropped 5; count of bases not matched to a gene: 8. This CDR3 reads CASTTDRGGYGYTF. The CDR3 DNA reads TGCGCCAGCACCACGGACAGGGGAGGGTATGGCTACACCTTC.

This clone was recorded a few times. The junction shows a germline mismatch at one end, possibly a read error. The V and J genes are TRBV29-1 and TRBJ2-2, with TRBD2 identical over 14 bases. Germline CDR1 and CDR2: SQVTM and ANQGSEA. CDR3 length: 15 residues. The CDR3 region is CSVEGLAGGAGELFF. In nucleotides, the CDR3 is TGCAGCGTCGAAGGACTAGCGGGAGGTGCCGGGGAGCTGTTTTTT.

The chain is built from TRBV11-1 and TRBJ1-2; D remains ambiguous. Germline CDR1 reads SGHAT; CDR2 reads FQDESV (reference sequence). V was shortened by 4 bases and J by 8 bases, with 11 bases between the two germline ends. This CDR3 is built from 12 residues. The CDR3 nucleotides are TGTGCCAGCAGCTATAGATCAACGGGCTACACCTTC. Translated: CASSYRSTGYTF. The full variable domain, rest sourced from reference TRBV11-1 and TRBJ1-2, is EAEVAQSPRYKITEKSQAVAFWCDPISGHATLYWYRQILGQGPELLVQFQDESVVDDSQLPKDRFSAERLKGVDSTLKIQPAELGDSAMYLCASSYRSTGYTFGSGTRLTVV.

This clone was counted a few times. This CDR3 is CASSQGDRREAFF. CDR3 DNA: TGTGCCAGCAGCCAAGGGGACAGAAGAGAAGCTTTCTTT. The chain has TRBV4-2 and TRBJ1-1; TRBD1 agrees at 7 bases. The length of the CDR3 is 13 residues. Germline V gene lookup returns CDR1 LGHNA and CDR2 YNFKEQ. Trimming at V came to 1 base and at J to 8 bases, leaving 4 bases not matched to a gene.

The CDR3 DNA is TGTGCCAGCAGCTTGGGCGGGGGGGCCTACAATGAGCAGTTCTTC. It translates to CASSLGGGAYNEQFF. V is TRBV7-3 and J is TRBJ2-1, with TRBD2 identical over 9 bases. Germline loops: CDR1 SGHTA, CDR2 FQGTGA. V lost 3 bases, J lost 2 bases, and 2 bases stayed unmatched. CDR3 length: 15 residues.

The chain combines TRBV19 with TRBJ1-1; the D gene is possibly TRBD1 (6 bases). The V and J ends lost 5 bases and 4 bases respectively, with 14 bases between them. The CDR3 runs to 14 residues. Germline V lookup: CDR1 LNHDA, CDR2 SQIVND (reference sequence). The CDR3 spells CASSETGFSTEAFF. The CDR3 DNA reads TGTGCCAGTAGTGAAACAGGGTTCAGCACTGAAGCTTTCTTT.

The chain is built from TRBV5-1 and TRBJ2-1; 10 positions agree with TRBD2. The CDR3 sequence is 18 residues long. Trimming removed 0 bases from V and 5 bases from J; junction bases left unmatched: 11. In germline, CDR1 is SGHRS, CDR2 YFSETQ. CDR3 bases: TGCGCCAGCAGCTTGGGGGTCCAGCGGGGGGGGATAAACAATGAGCAGTTCTTC. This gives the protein CASSLGVQRGGINNEQFF.

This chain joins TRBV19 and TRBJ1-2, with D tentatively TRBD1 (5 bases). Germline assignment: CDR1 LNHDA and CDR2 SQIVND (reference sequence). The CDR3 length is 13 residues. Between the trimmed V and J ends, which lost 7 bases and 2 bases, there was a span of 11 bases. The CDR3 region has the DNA TGTGCCAGTAAGGCAGGGTCCAACTATGGCTACACCTTC. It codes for CASKAGSNYGYTF.

CDR3: CASSQTNRDRGSYEQYF. DNA for the CDR3: TGCGCCAGCAGTCAAACCAATCGGGACAGGGGTTCCTACGAGCAGTACTTC. The genes are TRBV5-1 and TRBJ2-7; 10 nucleotides match TRBD1. V lost 5 bases, J lost 1 base, and 12 bases stayed unmatched. CDR1 and CDR2 from the germline V gene are SGHRS and YFSETQ. CDR3 size: 17 residues.

The CDR3 sequence is CASSERTGGYSGELFF. CDR3 DNA: TGTGCCAGCAGCGAGAGGACAGGGGGCTATAGCGGGGAGCTGTTTTTT. V usage is TRBV7-2 and J usage is TRBJ2-2, with 11 bases lining up with TRBD1. The trim removed 5 bases at V and 7 bases at J, leaving 9 bases unmatched. This CDR3 region has 16 residues. CDR1 and CDR2 (germline): SGHTA, FQGNSA.

CDR3 loop: CASSIDWAVYEQYF. In DNA form, the CDR3 reads TGTGCCAGTAGTATAGATTGGGCAGTCTACGAGCAGTACTTC. The V gene is TRBV19, the J gene TRBJ2-7, with D unresolved. Per the germline V gene, CDR1 is LNHDA and CDR2 is SQIVND (reference sequence). This CDR3 has 14 amino acids. V shed 0 bases and J shed 3 bases, with 9 bases lying between them.

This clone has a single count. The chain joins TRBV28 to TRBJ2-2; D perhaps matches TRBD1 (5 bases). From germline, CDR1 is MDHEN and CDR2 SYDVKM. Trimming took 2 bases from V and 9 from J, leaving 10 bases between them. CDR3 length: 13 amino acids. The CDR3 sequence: CASSLTGPRELFF. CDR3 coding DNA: TGTGCCAGCAGTTTAACAGGCCCCCGGGAGCTGTTTTTT.

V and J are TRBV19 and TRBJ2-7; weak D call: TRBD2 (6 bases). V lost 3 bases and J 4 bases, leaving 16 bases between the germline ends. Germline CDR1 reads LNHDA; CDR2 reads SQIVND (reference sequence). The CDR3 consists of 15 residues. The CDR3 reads CASSISAGMIYEQYF. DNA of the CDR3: TGTGCCAGTAGTATTTCGGCGGGAATGATTTACGAGCAGTACTTC.